A single T cell receptor beta chain is shown here with its context. Germline assignment: CDR1 LGHNA and CDR2 YSLEER. The ends were cut back, 0 bases at V and 4 bases at J, with 6 bases in the middle. The CDR3 is 14 residues long. These data are taken from a study of blood T cell repertoires in COVID-19. Across the whole study: Acute and convalescent COVID-19 specimens originated in the United States, Italy and Spain.

Generated by immunoSEQ multiplex PCR, the TCRdb table keeps only in-frame clones and is missing some. The table has about 170,000 clones, 70% to 85% seen once. This receptor was obtained from an elderly man with COVID-19, enrolled during active disease. Sequencing was performed on peripheral blood. V and J are TRBV4-3 and TRBJ1-4; D unresolved. The CDR3 here is CASSQESINEKLFF. Here the CDR3 DNA reads TGCGCCAGCAGCCAAGAGTCCATTAATGAAAAACTGTTTTTT.